This T cell receptor beta chain was retrieved from a study of T cells after yellow fever vaccination. Study at large: Fractions low in cell number were prepared with SMART-Seq v4 Ultra Low Input.

CDR3 length: 17 residues. CDR1 is LNHNV, CDR2 YYDKDF, per germline (reference sequence). The V end was cut by 5 bases, the J end by 1 base, with 20 bases between. Study findings and constraints: Clones that expanded after primary vaccination mostly reappeared after the booster (96% CD4, about 89% CD8). Of the clonotypes, a small share occurred in both CD4 and CD8 compartments.

This clonotype was counted between two and nine times. Its antigen remains unidentified. In making TCR cDNA, 5'RACE template switching added a universal primer site and UMIs to it. From the 5' RACE reads, TCRdb called clonotypes with MiXCR, one entry per CDR3 protein. The sample lists just under 600,000 distinct CDR3 sequences, 13% seen once, with around 15% in the top ten. This TCR was sampled from a man aged 25-45 years who received the YFV17D yellow fever vaccine. The chain carries TRBV15 and TRBJ1-1, with a weak D call TRBD1 (6 bases). The sequences come from PBMCs, collected on the day of the yellow fever booster vaccination. The CDR3: CATSEGDLTPRNTEAFF. The CDR3 coding sequence is TGTGCCACCAGCGAGGGGGATCTGACCCCACGGAACACTGAAGCTTTCTTT.